These 2 T cell receptor beta chains were sequenced from one sample in a study of blood T cell repertoires in COVID-19. The table came from immunoSEQ multiplex PCR; TCRdb's copy has only in-frame clones and leaves some out. The data contain about 140,000 clones, around 83% of them singletons. Material: peripheral blood. Receptors were obtained from a human donor with acute or convalescent COVID-19. The donor label of this sample is uncertain.

This chain uses TRBV5-1 with TRBJ2-7; 10 positions match TRBD2. Germline CDR1 reads SGHRS; CDR2 reads YFSETQ. The CDR3 totals 15 residues. Trimming removed 1 base from V and 5 bases from J; junction bases left unmatched: 6. The CDR3 protein is CASSLTTSGTDEQYF. CDR3 DNA: TGCGCCAGCAGCTTGACAACTAGCGGGACCGACGAGCAGTACTTC.

The chain couples TRBV5-6 to TRBJ2-1; tentative D call: TRBD1 (7 bases). The CDR3 extends over 15 amino acids. Germline CDR1 SGHDT, CDR2 YYEEEE. V lost 3 bases and J 7 bases, leaving 17 bases between the germline ends. CDR3 amino acids: CASSSSWAGGNEQFF. CDR3 nucleotides: TGTGCCAGCAGCTCTTCTTGGGCAGGGGGGAATGAGCAGTTCTTC. The complete variable domain, with remaining parts taken from reference TRBV5-6 and TRBJ2-1, reads DAGVTQSPTHLIKTRGQQVTLRCSPKSGHDTVSWYQQALGQGPQFIFQYYEEEERQRGNFPDRFSGHQFPNYSSELNVNALLLGDSALYLCASSSSWAGGNEQFFGPGTRLTVL.